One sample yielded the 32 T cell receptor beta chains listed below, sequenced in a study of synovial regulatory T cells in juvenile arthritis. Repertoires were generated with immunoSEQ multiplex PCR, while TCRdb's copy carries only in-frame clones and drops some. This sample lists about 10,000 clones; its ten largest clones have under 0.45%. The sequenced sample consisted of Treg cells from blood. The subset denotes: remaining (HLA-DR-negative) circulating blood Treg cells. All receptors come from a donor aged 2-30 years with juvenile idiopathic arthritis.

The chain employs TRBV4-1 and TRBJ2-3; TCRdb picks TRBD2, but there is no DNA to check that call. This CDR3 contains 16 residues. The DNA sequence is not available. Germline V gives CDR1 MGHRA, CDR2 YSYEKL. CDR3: CASSRRGGARTDTQYF.

CDR3 in amino acids: CASSLAGRNEQFF. The gene calls are TRBV11-2 and TRBJ2-1. This CDR3 has 13 amino acids. No DNA sequence was recorded. Germline lookup yields CDR1 SGHAT and CDR2 FQNNGV.

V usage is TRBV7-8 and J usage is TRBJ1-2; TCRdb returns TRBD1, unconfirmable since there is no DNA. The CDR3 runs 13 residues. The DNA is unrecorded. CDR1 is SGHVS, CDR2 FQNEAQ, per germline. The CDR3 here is CASSLGPTVGYTF. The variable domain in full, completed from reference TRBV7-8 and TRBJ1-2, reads GAGVSQSPRYKVAKRGQDVALRCDPISGHVSLFWYQQALGQGPEFLTYFQNEAQLDKSGLPSDRFFAERPEGSVSTLKIQRTQQEDSAVYLCASSLGPTVGYTFGSGTRLTVV.

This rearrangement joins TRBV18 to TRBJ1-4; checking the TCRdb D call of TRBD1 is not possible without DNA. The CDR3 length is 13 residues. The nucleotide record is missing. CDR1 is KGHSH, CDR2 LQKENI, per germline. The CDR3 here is CASSFNRAEKLFF.

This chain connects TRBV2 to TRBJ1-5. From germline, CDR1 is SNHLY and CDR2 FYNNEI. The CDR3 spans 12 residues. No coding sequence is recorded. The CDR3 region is CASSESNQPQHF.

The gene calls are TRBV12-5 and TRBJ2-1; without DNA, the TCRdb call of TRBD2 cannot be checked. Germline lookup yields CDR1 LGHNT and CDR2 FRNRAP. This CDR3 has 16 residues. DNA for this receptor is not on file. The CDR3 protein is CASGFPGGPEYNEQFF.

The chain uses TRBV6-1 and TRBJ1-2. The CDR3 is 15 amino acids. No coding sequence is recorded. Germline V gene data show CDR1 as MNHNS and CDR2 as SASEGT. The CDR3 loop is CASSEAGGNVGGYTF.

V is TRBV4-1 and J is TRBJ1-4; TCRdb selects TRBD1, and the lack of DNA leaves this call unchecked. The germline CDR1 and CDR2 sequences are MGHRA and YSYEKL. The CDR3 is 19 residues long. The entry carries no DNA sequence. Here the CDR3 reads CASSPRPRGWLGTNEKLFF.

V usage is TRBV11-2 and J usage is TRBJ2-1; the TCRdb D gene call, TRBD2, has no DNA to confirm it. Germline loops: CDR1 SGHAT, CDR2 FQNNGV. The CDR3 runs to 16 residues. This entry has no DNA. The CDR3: CASSLRGGRALGEQFF.

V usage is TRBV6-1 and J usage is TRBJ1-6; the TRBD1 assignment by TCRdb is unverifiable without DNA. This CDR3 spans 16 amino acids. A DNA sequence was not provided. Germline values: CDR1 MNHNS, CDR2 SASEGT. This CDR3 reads CASSGQFWDRNSPLHF.

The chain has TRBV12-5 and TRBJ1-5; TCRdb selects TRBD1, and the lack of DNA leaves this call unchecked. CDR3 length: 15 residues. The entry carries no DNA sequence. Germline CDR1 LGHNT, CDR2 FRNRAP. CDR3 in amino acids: CASGLSQGRNQPQHF.

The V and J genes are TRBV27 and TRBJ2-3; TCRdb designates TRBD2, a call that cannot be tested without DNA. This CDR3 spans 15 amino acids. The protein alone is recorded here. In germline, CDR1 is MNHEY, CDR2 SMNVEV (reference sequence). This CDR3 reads CASSLLGRLYDTQYF.

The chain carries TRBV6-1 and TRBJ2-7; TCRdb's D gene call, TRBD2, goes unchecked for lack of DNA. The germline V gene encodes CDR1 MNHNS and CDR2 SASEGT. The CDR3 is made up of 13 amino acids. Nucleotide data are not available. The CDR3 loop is CASSVESSYEQYF.

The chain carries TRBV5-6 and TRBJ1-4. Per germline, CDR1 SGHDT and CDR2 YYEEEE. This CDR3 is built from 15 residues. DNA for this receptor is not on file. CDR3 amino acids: CASSLGPDTGEKLFF.

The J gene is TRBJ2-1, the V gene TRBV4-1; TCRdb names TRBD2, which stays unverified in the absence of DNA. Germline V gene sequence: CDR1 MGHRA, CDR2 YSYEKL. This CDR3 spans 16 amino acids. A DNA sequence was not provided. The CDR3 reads CASSQVTSGANNEQFF.

The CDR3 sequence is CASSQDRTGALREQYF. This chain uses TRBV4-1 with TRBJ2-7; the TCRdb D gene call, TRBD1, has no DNA to confirm it. This CDR3 comprises 16 residues. The coding DNA is unavailable. Looked up from germline, CDR1 is MGHRA and CDR2 is YSYEKL.

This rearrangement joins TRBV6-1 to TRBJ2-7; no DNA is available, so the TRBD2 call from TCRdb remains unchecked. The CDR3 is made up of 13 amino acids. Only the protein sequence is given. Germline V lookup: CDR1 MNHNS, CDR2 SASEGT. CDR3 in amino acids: CASSENPGYEQYF.

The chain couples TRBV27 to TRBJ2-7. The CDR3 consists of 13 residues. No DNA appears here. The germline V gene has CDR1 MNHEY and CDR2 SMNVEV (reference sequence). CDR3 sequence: CASSPLSSYEQYF.

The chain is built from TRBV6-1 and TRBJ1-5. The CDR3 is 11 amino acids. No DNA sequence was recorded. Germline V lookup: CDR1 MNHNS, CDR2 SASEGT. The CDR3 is CAGGREKPQHF.

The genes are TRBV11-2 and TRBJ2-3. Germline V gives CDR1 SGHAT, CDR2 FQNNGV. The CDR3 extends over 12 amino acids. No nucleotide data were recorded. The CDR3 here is CASSLTVDTQYF.

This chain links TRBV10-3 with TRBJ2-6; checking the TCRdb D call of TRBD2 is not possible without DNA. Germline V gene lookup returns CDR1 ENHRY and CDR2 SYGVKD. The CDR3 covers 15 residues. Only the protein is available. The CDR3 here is CAIGQREGGANVLTF.

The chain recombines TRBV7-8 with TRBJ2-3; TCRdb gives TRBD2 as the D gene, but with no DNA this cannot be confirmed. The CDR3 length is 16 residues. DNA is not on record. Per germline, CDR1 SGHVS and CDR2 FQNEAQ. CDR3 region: CASSFPSREFADTQYF.

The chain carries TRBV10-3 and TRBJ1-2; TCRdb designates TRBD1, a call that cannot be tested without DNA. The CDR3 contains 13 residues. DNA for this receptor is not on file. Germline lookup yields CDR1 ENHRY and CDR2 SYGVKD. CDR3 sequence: CAISAVRGQHYTF.

The CDR3 spells CASSPPEGGRAFF. The rearrangement joins TRBV6-1 to TRBJ1-1. The CDR3 covers 13 residues. No DNA is listed. Germline assignment: CDR1 MNHNS and CDR2 SASEGT.

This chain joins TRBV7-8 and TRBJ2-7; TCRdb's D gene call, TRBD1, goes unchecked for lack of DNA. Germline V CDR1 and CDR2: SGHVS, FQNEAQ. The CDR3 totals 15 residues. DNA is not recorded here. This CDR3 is CASSKRQRSSYEQYF.

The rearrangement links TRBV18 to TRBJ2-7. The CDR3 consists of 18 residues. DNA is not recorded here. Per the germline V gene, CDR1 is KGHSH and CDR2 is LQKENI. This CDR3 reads CASSPPFEQRSSSYEQYF. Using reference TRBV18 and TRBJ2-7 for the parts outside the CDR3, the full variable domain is NAGVMQNPRHLVRRRGQEARLRCSPMKGHSHVYWYRQLPEEGLKFMVYLQKENIIDESGMPKERFSAEFPKEGPSILRIQQVVRGDSAAYFCASSPPFEQRSSSYEQYFGPGTRLTVT.

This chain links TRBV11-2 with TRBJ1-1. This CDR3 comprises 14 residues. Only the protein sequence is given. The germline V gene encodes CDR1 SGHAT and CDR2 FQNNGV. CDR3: CASSLGTSNTEAFF.

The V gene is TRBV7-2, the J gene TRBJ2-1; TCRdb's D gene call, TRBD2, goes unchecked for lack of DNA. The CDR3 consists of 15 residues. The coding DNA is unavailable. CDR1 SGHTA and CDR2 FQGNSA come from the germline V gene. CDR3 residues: CASIFASGSPREQFF.

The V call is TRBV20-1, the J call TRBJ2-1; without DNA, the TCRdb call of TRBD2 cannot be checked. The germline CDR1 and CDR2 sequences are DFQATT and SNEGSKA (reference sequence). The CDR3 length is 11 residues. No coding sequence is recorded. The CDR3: CSASRGYEQFF.

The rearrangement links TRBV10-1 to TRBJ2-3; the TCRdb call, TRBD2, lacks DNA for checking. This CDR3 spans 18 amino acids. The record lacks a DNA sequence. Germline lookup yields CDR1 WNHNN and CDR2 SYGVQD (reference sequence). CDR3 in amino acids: CASSETSGHHTCTDTQYF.

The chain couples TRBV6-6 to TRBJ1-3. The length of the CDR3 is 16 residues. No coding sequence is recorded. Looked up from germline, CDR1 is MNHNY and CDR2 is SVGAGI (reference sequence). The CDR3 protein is CASSYSGVNSGNTIYF.

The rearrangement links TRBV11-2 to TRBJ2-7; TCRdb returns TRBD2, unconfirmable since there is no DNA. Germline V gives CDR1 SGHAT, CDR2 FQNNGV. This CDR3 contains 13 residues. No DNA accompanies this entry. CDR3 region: CASSSREGHEQYF.